This TCR beta chain was captured in a study of T cells in Graves' hyperthyroidism and ophthalmopathy. Across the study: Sampling of peripheral blood happened at initial diagnosis, prior to any treatment.

Amplified TCR beta CDR3 regions derived from RNA transcripts. HTBI primers were used for first-round RT-PCR of the TCR CDR3. TCRdb fed the multiplex PCR reads into MiXCR, producing one record per CDR3 protein. The repertoire holds around 690,000 distinct CDR3 sequences, with roughly 17% as singletons. CDR3 length equals 15 residues. J lost 4 bases, V lost 2 bases, and 6 bases had no gene match. CDR1 and CDR2 (germline): KGHDR, SFDVKD. This clonotype came up many times. Its antigen is not known. General study findings and limits: Researchers found most expanded thyroid clonotypes above 0.001 in blood as well.

For Graves' hyperthyroidism to be stable, ophthalmopathy could not progress within 18 months. Hyperthyroidism, newly diagnosed and lasting under 2 months, affected patients aged 18 to 65. The sequence was obtained from a man aged 50-60 years with Graves' hyperthyroidism. The sequencing sample was made of blood. The chain has TRBV24-1 and TRBJ1-2; TRBD1 agrees at 7 bases. CDR3 loop: CATSDSRDRPYGYTF. CDR3 in DNA: TGTGCCACCAGTGATTCCCGGGACAGACCCTATGGCTACACCTTC.